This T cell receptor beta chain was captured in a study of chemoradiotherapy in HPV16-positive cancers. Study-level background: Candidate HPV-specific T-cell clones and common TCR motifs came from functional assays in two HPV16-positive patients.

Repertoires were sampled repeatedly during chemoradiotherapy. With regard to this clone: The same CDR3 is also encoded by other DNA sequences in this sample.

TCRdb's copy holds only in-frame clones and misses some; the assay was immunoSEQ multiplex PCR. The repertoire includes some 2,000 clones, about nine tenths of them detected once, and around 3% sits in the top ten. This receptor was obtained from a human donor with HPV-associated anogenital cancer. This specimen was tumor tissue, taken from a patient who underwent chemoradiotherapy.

The CDR3 DNA reads as TGTGCCAGCAGTGACCGGTCTGGGGCCAACGTCCTGACTTTC. It specifies CASSDRSGANVLTF. The chain is built from TRBV2 and TRBJ2-6; no clear D. Deletions cut 3 bases from V and 1 base from J, with 4 bases between. Germline V gene data show CDR1 as SNHLY and CDR2 as FYNNEI. The CDR3 is 14 residues long.